This TCR beta chain emerged from a study of T cells in Graves' hyperthyroidism and ophthalmopathy. This clonotype counts as medium-sized (0.01 to 0.1%). RNA transcripts provided the source from which TCR beta CDR3 regions were amplified. The study used the HTBI primer set for a first-round RT-PCR of the TCR CDR3. TCRdb re-analysed the multiplex PCR reads in MiXCR, keeping a single row per CDR3 protein. Of tens of thousands of distinct CDR3 sequences listed, 49% are singletons. The material sequenced was blood. The clonotype originates from a woman in her 50s with Graves' hyperthyroidism that later progressed to Graves' ophthalmopathy.

The CDR3 sequence is CATRGHGTSGNEQFF. Written as DNA, the CDR3 is TGTGCCACCAGGGGTCACGGGACTAGCGGCAATGAGCAGTTCTTC. The chain is built from TRBV24-1 and TRBJ2-1; TRBD2 aligns across 11 bases. The CDR3 covers 15 residues. Losses at the gene ends were 7 bases for V and 6 bases for J; bases not matched to a gene: 7. Germline loops: CDR1 KGHDR, CDR2 SFDVKD.